This paragraph reports one T cell receptor (beta chain). Its matching antigen is unknown. This entry belongs to a study of Graves' ophthalmopathy and Graves' hyperthyroidism. Study results and limitations: Blood also held most thyroid clonotypes expanded above 0.001 frequency.

The authors enrolled newly diagnosed hyperthyroidism patients aged 18 to 65 with under 2 months' duration. The diagnosis combined clinical symptoms, thyroxine, TRAb, thyroid ultrasound and orbital computed tomography scans. V trimming: 7 bases; J trimming: 5 bases; junction bases outside the gene matches: 3. Germline CDR1 reads WSHSY; CDR2 reads SAAADI. The CDR3 consists of 13 residues. RNA transcripts were the source from which TCR beta CDR3 regions were amplified. RT-PCR in the first round used HTBI primers; a second-round multiplex PCR followed. TCRdb reprocessed the multiplex PCR reads via MiXCR and lists one record per CDR3 protein. The table lists about 550,000 distinct CDR3 sequences, 35% to 40% of them singletons.

The TCR comes from an adult man with Graves' hyperthyroidism. Material for sequencing was peripheral blood or thyroid tissue (not recorded which). This rearrangement joins TRBV10-2 to TRBJ1-5, with 9 bases aligning to TRBD1. The CDR3 sequence is CASKTGGYQPQHF. The CDR3 DNA reads as TGCGCCAGCAAGACAGGGGGGTATCAGCCCCAGCATTTT.